One and the same sample provided the 32 T cell receptor beta chains below, sequenced in a study of T cell responses to AZD1222 COVID-19 vaccine. The data were produced by immunoSEQ multiplex PCR, yet TCRdb's version contains in-frame clones alone and is incomplete. The repertoire holds some 130,000 clones, with more than 85% as singletons. The material sequenced was peripheral blood, taken on day 0 of AZD1222 vaccination. These receptors came from an adult in good health.

The gene calls are TRBV7-6 and TRBJ2-7, with 9 bases aligning to TRBD2. From germline, CDR1 is SGHVS and CDR2 FNYEAQ. The ends lost 0 bases at V and 1 base at J; junction bases unmatched: 1. CDR3 length: 15 amino acids. In nucleotides, the CDR3 is TGTGCCAGCAGCTTAGCTGCGGGAGGGTCCTACGAGCAGTACTTC. It is translated as CASSLAAGGSYEQYF.

The CDR3 DNA is TGTGCCTGGAGTCTTGGGCAGGGCAACACCGGGGAGCTGTTTTTT. Amino acids: CAWSLGQGNTGELFF. This chain joins TRBV30 and TRBJ2-2; D is perhaps TRBD1 (5 bases). Trimming removed 2 bases from V and 2 bases from J, with 12 bases in between. In germline, CDR1 is GTSNPN, CDR2 SVGIG (reference sequence). This CDR3 spans 15 amino acids.

This chain uses TRBV9 with TRBJ1-1; D unresolved. The germline V gene encodes CDR1 SGDLS and CDR2 YYNGEE. V was shortened by 3 bases and J by 6 bases, with 18 bases between the two germline ends. This CDR3 contains 15 residues. CDR3 DNA: TGTGCCAGCAGCGACGGATCAAAGGGTCCCGCTGAAGCTTTCTTT. It specifies CASSDGSKGPAEAFF.

The table lists this clone with a few counts. The chain carries TRBV12-3 or TRBV12-4 and TRBJ1-2, with TRBD1 matching 9 bases. The junction had 6 bases not matched to a gene; V was cut back by 10 bases and J by 3 bases. CDR3 length: 13 amino acids. The CDR3 DNA follows: TGTGCCATAACAGGGGGCATGGACTATGGCTACACCTTC. It translates to CAITGGMDYGYTF.

J is TRBJ2-2 and V is TRBV7-2; D tentatively reads TRBD1 or TRBD2 (5 bases each). V lost 6 bases and J lost 0, with 8 bases in between. Germline V CDR1 and CDR2: SGHTA, FQGNSA. The CDR3 has 14 residues. CDR3 sequence reads: CASRRDANTGELFF. CDR3 sequence (DNA): TGTGCCAGCAGGAGGGACGCGAACACCGGGGAGCTGTTTTTT. The full variable domain, with the rest looked up from reference TRBV7-2 and TRBJ2-2, is GAGVSQSPSNKVTEKGKDVELRCDPISGHTALYWYRQSLGQGLEFLIYFQGNSAPDKSGLPSDRFSAERTGGSVSTLTIQRTQQEDSAVYLCASRRDANTGELFFGEGSRLTVL.

The chain has TRBV5-1 and TRBJ2-2; TRBD1 is a possible D gene (5 bases). The CDR3 is 14 residues long. Per the germline V gene, CDR1 is SGHRS and CDR2 is YFSETQ. Trimming left V 2 bases short and J 4 bases short, with 9 bases between. The CDR3 bases are TGCGCCAGCAGCTTATCAGGGATCACCGGGGAGCTGTTTTTT. Encoded protein: CASSLSGITGELFF.

V and J are TRBV6-1 and TRBJ1-2; maybe TRBD1 (5 bases). CDR1 is MNHNS, CDR2 SASEGT, per germline. CDR3 size: 16 residues. The V end was cut by 1 base, the J end by 6 bases, with 18 bases between. CDR3 DNA sequence: TGTGCCAGCAGTGAAGGGACACGATCGACCCCCGATGGCTACACCTTC. It encodes CASSEGTRSTPDGYTF.

The V call is TRBV12-3 or TRBV12-4, the J call TRBJ1-1, with D maybe TRBD1 (6 bases). This CDR3 has 13 amino acids. V was pared by 1 base and J by 7 bases, with 10 bases between. The CDR3 sequence: CASSLDRAGEAFF. The CDR3 DNA follows: TGTGCCAGCAGTTTAGACAGGGCCGGTGAAGCTTTCTTT.

Regarding this clone: Other DNA variants within this sample encode the same CDR3. The V call is TRBV5-4, the J call TRBJ1-2; D ambiguous. The V gene lost 0 bases and the J gene lost 5 bases, with 5 bases spanning the gap. The CDR3 is 12 residues long. CDR1 is SGHNT and CDR2 is YYREEE in the germline V gene (reference sequence). The CDR3 nucleotides are TGTGCCAGCAGCTTGGACGGTTATGGCTACACCTTC. This encodes CASSLDGYGYTF.

The gene calls are TRBV15 and TRBJ1-3, with unresolved D. The germline CDR1 and CDR2 sequences are LNHNV and YYDKDF (reference sequence). Trimming removed 1 base from V and 0 bases from J, with 10 bases in between. The CDR3 is 16 residues long. The CDR3 loop is CATSRGQETSGNTIYF. CDR3 nucleotide sequence: TGTGCCACCAGCAGAGGCCAGGAAACCTCTGGAAACACCATATATTTT.

The J gene is TRBJ2-7, the V gene TRBV5-1, with D perhaps matching TRBD1 or TRBD2 (6 bases each). The CDR3 sequence is 14 residues long. With 4 bases removed from V and 1 base from J, the gap between germline ends came to 12 bases. Germline V gene lookup returns CDR1 SGHRS and CDR2 YFSETQ. The CDR3: CASSRQEGSYEQYF. The CDR3 DNA reads TGCGCCAGCAGCCGACAGGAGGGATCCTACGAGCAGTACTTC.

J is TRBJ2-1 and V is TRBV7-2, with a weak D call TRBD2 (6 bases). The CDR3 runs to 11 residues. The germline gives CDR1 SGHTA, CDR2 FQGNSA. V lost 4 bases, J lost 12 bases, and 10 bases lay in between. The CDR3, as DNA: TGTGCCAGCAGCTCTCAGGGAGGGCAGTTCTTC. This sequence encodes CASSSQGGQFF.

The chain combines TRBV9 with TRBJ2-2; 12 bases are a match to TRBD2. The J segment lost 6 bases and the V segment lost 0 bases, leaving 6 bases of the junction unmatched. Per the germline V gene, CDR1 is SGDLS and CDR2 is YYNGEE. The CDR3 contains 17 residues. CDR3 nucleotides: TGTGCCAGCAGCGTAGCTATGACTAGCGGGAGATCCGGGGAGCTGTTTTTT. Amino acid sequence: CASSVAMTSGRSGELFF. Variable domain in full (rest from reference TRBV9 and TRBJ2-2): DSGVTQTPKHLITATGQRVTLRCSPRSGDLSVYWYQQSLDQGLQFLIQYYNGEERAKGNILERFSAQQFPDLHSELNLSSLELGDSALYFCASSVAMTSGRSGELFFGEGSRLTVL.

The chain links TRBV9 to TRBJ2-1; weak D call: TRBD1 (6 bases). Deletions cut 4 bases from V and 4 bases from J, with 30 bases between. The germline gives CDR1 SGDLS, CDR2 YYNGEE. This CDR3 contains 20 residues. The CDR3 DNA follows: TGTGCCAGCAGCCTAGAGGGGGTATGGGACCGGGACACTTTGTACAATGAGCAGTTCTTC. Protein: CASSLEGVWDRDTLYNEQFF.

The chain joins TRBV2 to TRBJ2-1; 14 nucleotides match TRBD2. V was pared by 8 bases and J by 8 bases, with 8 bases of the junction left unmatched. This CDR3 comprises 15 residues. Germline V gives CDR1 SNHLY, CDR2 FYNNEI. The CDR3 sequence is CASGGLAGESDEQFF. For the CDR3, the DNA is TGTGCCAGCGGGGGACTAGCGGGAGAATCGGATGAGCAGTTCTTC.

The chain joins TRBV27 to TRBJ1-2; 10 positions match TRBD1. With 3 bases clipped from V and 7 bases from J, the junction kept 5 bases outside the gene matches. The V gene's germline CDR1 is MNHEY and CDR2 SMNVEV (reference sequence). The CDR3 is 14 amino acids. Here the CDR3 reads CASSFDRGHAGYTF. The CDR3 DNA follows: TGTGCCAGCAGTTTTGACAGGGGGCATGCTGGCTACACCTTC.

The chain joins TRBV14 to TRBJ2-2; D not resolved. Trimming pared 2 bases from V and 0 bases from J, leaving 10 bases between. This CDR3 has 16 residues. Germline lookup yields CDR1 SGHDN and CDR2 FVKESK. The CDR3 spells CASSQRTHTNTGELFF. CDR3 nucleotides: TGTGCCAGCAGCCAAAGGACCCACACGAACACCGGGGAGCTGTTTTTT.

V usage is TRBV7-9 and J usage is TRBJ1-2; D not resolved. The V end lost 2 bases, the J end lost 8 bases, and 18 bases lay between the germline ends. The CDR3 sequence is 15 residues long. Germline loops: CDR1 SEHNR, CDR2 FQNEAQ (reference sequence). The CDR3 reads CASSLLAYEKAGYTF. CDR3 nucleotides: TGTGCCAGCAGCTTATTAGCTTATGAGAAGGCAGGCTACACCTTC.

DNA for the CDR3: TGCGCCAGCAGCCAAGCGAGGGTGACTAATGAAAAACTGTTTTTT. It translates to CASSQARVTNEKLFF. The chain joins TRBV4-1 to TRBJ1-4; D is ambiguous. Per the germline V gene, CDR1 is MGHRA and CDR2 is YSYEKL. Trimming left V 1 base short and J 2 bases short, with 8 bases between. CDR3 size: 15 residues.

The chain is built from TRBV7-3 and TRBJ1-1, with 8 bases lining up with TRBD1. CDR3 length equals 14 residues. Germline CDR1 reads SGHTA; CDR2 reads FQGTGA. With V trimmed by 1 base and J by 6 bases, 4 bases remained unmatched. Here the CDR3 DNA reads TGTGCCAGCAGCTTAAAAGGGGGACAGGCTGAAGCTTTCTTT. This encodes CASSLKGGQAEAFF.

The V gene is TRBV4-3, the J gene TRBJ2-7, with no clear D. The CDR3 covers 15 residues. Germline lookup yields CDR1 LGHNA and CDR2 YSLEER. Trimming took off 0 bases at V and 3 bases at J, with 12 bases between the two ends. The CDR3 is CASSQDISAGYEQYF. DNA of the CDR3: TGCGCCAGCAGCCAAGATATTTCGGCCGGCTACGAGCAGTACTTC.

The table lists this clone with a count of one. The chain employs TRBV19 and TRBJ1-1, with D tentatively TRBD1 (6 bases). The CDR3 extends over 16 amino acids. Germline V CDR1 and CDR2: LNHDA, SQIVND (reference sequence). V was pared by 7 bases and J by 1 base, with 19 bases between. The CDR3 DNA is TGTGCCAGTACCACCGGGCAGGGGAGGGGGAACACTGAAGCTTTCTTT. Amino acid sequence: CASTTGQGRGNTEAFF.

The chain employs TRBV7-2 and TRBJ2-2; D call uncertain. The CDR3 loop spans 14 amino acids. Looked up from germline, CDR1 is SGHTA and CDR2 is FQGNSA. Trimming removed 4 bases from V and 5 bases from J, with 11 bases in between. The CDR3 nucleotides read TGTGCCAGCAGCTCCCCCCAAAGTACCGGGGAGCTGTTTTTT. Translated: CASSSPQSTGELFF.

For this clone: Other DNA sequences within the sample encode an identical CDR3. V usage is TRBV19 and J usage is TRBJ1-5; no clear D gene. Trimming cost V 1 base and J 2 bases, with 6 bases left between them. The CDR3 extends over 14 amino acids. Germline CDR1 reads LNHDA; CDR2 reads SQIVND (reference sequence). CDR3 nucleotide sequence: TGTGCCAGTAGTATAGCGAGGGGCAATCAGCCCCAGCATTTT. The encoded protein is CASSIARGNQPQHF.

This clone was found a few times. V gene TRBV24-1 combines with J gene TRBJ2-1; TRBD2 is a possible D gene (6 bases). CDR1 and CDR2 from the germline V gene are KGHDR and SFDVKD. V gave up 3 bases and J gave up 7 bases, with 18 bases separating them. The CDR3 length is 16 residues. CDR3 amino acids: CATSDAISGARNEQFF. The CDR3 DNA sequence: TGTGCCACCAGTGATGCTATTAGCGGAGCTCGGAATGAGCAGTTCTTC.

This clone was picked up one time. The chain recombines TRBV7-9 with TRBJ1-4; D ambiguous. The CDR3 runs to 12 residues. Germline V gene data show CDR1 as SEHNR and CDR2 as FQNEAQ (reference sequence). V was clipped by 3 bases and J by 7 bases, with 6 bases between them. DNA of the CDR3: TGTGCCAGCAGCTTCGGTTTTGAAAAACTGTTTTTT. Encoded protein: CASSFGFEKLFF.

The chain carries TRBV6-5 and TRBJ1-1, with D unclear. The germline V gene has CDR1 MNHEY and CDR2 SVGAGI. The CDR3 loop spans 13 amino acids. V shed 6 bases and J shed 1 base, with 9 bases lying between them. The CDR3 spells CASRRAGNTEAFF. In DNA, the CDR3 is TGTGCCAGCAGGCGGGCAGGGAACACTGAAGCTTTCTTT.

This clone was detected once. The chain couples TRBV21-1 to TRBJ1-6. TRBV21-1 is a listed pseudogene. The CDR3 runs 15 residues. The CDR3 here is CASSKALRSNSPLHF. Here the CDR3 DNA reads TGTGCCAGCAGCAAAGCGCTTCGGTCTAATTCACCCCTCCACTTT.

The chain joins TRBV7-2 to TRBJ2-7; tentatively, D is TRBD2 (6 bases). The CDR3 sequence is 15 residues long. Germline values: CDR1 SGHTA, CDR2 FQGNSA. The V gene lost 1 base and the J gene lost 2 bases, with 12 bases spanning the gap. This CDR3 is CASSLVGTPAYEQYF. The DNA for the CDR3 is TGTGCCAGCAGCTTAGTAGGGACTCCAGCCTACGAGCAGTACTTC.

In this sample, this clone turned up once. This chain connects TRBV29-1 to TRBJ1-2; tentative D call: TRBD1 (6 bases). CDR3 length: 12 amino acids. The V gene's germline CDR1 is SQVTM and CDR2 ANQGSEA. V gave up 7 bases and J gave up 8 bases, with 17 bases separating them. This chain's CDR3 is CSARGISSGYTF. Here the CDR3 DNA reads TGCAGCGCAAGGGGGATTTCTAGCGGCTACACCTTC.

This sequence joins TRBV6-5 and TRBJ1-2; D unresolved. V lost 0 bases and J 0 bases, leaving 8 bases between the germline ends. The CDR3 is 15 residues long. Per germline, CDR1 MNHEY and CDR2 SVGAGI. CDR3 residues: CASSYSRSANYGYTF. CDR3 coding DNA: TGTGCCAGCAGTTACTCGCGCAGTGCTAACTATGGCTACACCTTC.

The rearrangement joins TRBV5-4 to TRBJ2-5; 11 bases are shared with TRBD2. CDR3 length: 16 residues. Germline CDR1 is SGHNT and CDR2 is YYREEE (reference sequence). Trimming cost V 4 bases and J 5 bases; bases outside gene matches: 10. CDR3 coding DNA: TGTGCCAGCAGCCCAACGACGACTAGCGGGGTGGAGACCCAGTACTTC. Encoded protein: CASSPTTTSGVETQYF.